A single sample gave rise to the 30 T cell receptor beta chains below, sequenced in a study of blood T cell repertoires in COVID-19. Assay used: immunoSEQ multiplex PCR; TCRdb lists only in-frame clones, some missing. The data contain 210,000 or so clones, about 86% of them singletons. Sequenced input: PBMCs or T cells enriched from blood (not recorded which). Receptor source: a woman aged 45-65 years with acute COVID-19.

This rearrangement joins TRBV9 to TRBJ1-6, with TRBD1 matching over 7 bases. Looked up from germline, CDR1 is SGDLS and CDR2 is YYNGEE. CDR3 size: 14 residues. J was trimmed by 5 bases and V by 4 bases; bases with no gene match: 3. CDR3 amino acids: CASSFGTDNSPLHF. In DNA form, the CDR3 reads TGTGCCAGCAGCTTTGGGACAGATAATTCACCCCTCCACTTT.

The chain uses TRBV7-2 and TRBJ2-7, with TRBD1 matching over 10 bases. The germline CDR1 and CDR2 sequences are SGHTA and FQGNSA. The CDR3 loop spans 15 amino acids. V was clipped by 0 bases and J by 6 bases; unmatched bases: 5. As DNA, the CDR3 is TGTGCCAGCAGCTTAGCGGGGGGACAGGGGTTCGAGCAGTACTTC. Its protein is CASSLAGGQGFEQYF.

The CDR3 reads CATSRDDQRRGYYEQYF. CDR3 bases: TGTGCCACCAGCAGAGATGATCAGAGAAGGGGGTACTACGAGCAGTACTTC. The chain is built from TRBV15 and TRBJ2-7, with D maybe TRBD1 (6 bases). The CDR3 has 17 residues. V was trimmed by 0 bases and J by 3 bases, leaving 18 bases between them. Germline values: CDR1 LNHNV, CDR2 YYDKDF (reference sequence).

The chain couples TRBV4-3 to TRBJ2-3, with a tentative D call TRBD2 (5 bases). The CDR3 has 15 amino acids. The V gene's germline CDR1 is LGHNA and CDR2 YSLEER. V gave up 2 bases and J gave up 5 bases, with 14 bases separating them. This chain's CDR3 is CASSQRGMPEDTQYF. The CDR3 region has the DNA TGCGCCAGCAGCCAACGGGGAATGCCCGAAGATACGCAGTATTTT.

This chain uses TRBV19 with TRBJ2-1; possible D gene TRBD1, 5 bases. Trimming pared 7 bases from V and 4 bases from J, leaving 11 bases between. The CDR3 is 13 residues long. Germline CDR1 and CDR2: LNHDA and SQIVND (reference sequence). CDR3 protein: CASNRDSYNEQFF. CDR3 DNA: TGTGCCAGTAATCGAGACAGTTACAATGAGCAGTTCTTC.

V is TRBV5-8 and J is TRBJ2-1; D perhaps matches TRBD1 (6 bases). V gave up 0 bases and J gave up 1 base, with 11 bases separating them. The CDR3 has 16 residues. Germline V lookup: CDR1 SGHTS, CDR2 YDEGEE. The CDR3: CASSLEQGLSYNEQFF. The CDR3 DNA follows: TGTGCCAGCAGCTTGGAACAGGGATTATCCTACAATGAGCAGTTCTTC.

This clone came up once. The genes are TRBV18 and TRBJ1-2; D possibly corresponds to TRBD1 (6 bases). This CDR3 has 15 amino acids. V lost 1 base to trimming and J lost 2 bases, with 11 bases between them. Germline CDR1 and CDR2: KGHSH and LQKENI. CDR3 nucleotide sequence: TGTGCCAGCTCACCACGACAGGCGGTGAACTATGGCTACACCTTC. It codes for CASSPRQAVNYGYTF.

CDR3 bases: TGTGCCAGCAGTGACAGGGGTAATGAGCAGTTCTTC. Translating gives CASSDRGNEQFF. This sequence joins TRBV6-2 or TRBV6-3 and TRBJ2-1; 8 bases match TRBD1. The trim removed 5 bases at V and 7 bases at J, leaving 1 base unmatched. CDR1 and CDR2 (germline): MNHEY, SVGEGT. The CDR3 runs 12 residues.

The chain joins TRBV5-1 to TRBJ2-3; no reliable D call. The V end lost 2 bases, the J end lost 2 bases, and 9 bases lay between the germline ends. Per the germline V gene, CDR1 is SGHRS and CDR2 is YFSETQ. This CDR3 is built from 14 residues. The CDR3 coding sequence is TGCGCCAGCAGCTTTAGAGACACCACAGATACGCAGTATTTT. As protein: CASSFRDTTDTQYF.

The CDR3 sequence: CSVEDRLAVTDTQYF. DNA of the CDR3: TGCAGCGTTGAAGATCGGCTAGCGGTCACAGATACGCAGTATTTT. The chain uses TRBV29-1 and TRBJ2-3; TRBD2 agrees at 7 bases. V shed 0 bases, J shed 2 bases, and the junction held 5 bases outside the gene matches. CDR3 size: 15 residues. The germline gives CDR1 SQVTM, CDR2 ANQGSEA.

The rearrangement joins TRBV29-1 to TRBJ1-2; D remains unclear. CDR1 SQVTM and CDR2 ANQGSEA come from the germline V gene. The V end lost 7 bases, the J end lost 7 bases, and 16 bases lay between the germline ends. The CDR3 covers 12 residues. In DNA form, the CDR3 reads TGCAGCGCTACGAGAGGGAGTAGTGGCTACACCTTC. It specifies CSATRGSSGYTF.

This chain uses TRBV6-5 with TRBJ2-6; D unclear. Trimming removed 6 bases from V and 0 bases from J, with 9 bases in between. CDR1 is MNHEY and CDR2 is SVGAGI in the germline V gene. This CDR3 comprises 15 residues. The chain's CDR3 is CASSQTASGANVLTF. The CDR3 DNA reads TGTGCCAGCAGCCAGACTGCCTCTGGGGCCAACGTCCTGACTTTC.

This clone was observed a handful of times. The rearrangement joins TRBV19 to TRBJ1-4; a possible D gene is TRBD1 (5 bases). The CDR3 runs 17 residues. V was pared by 4 bases and J by 0 bases, with 15 bases between. Germline CDR1 reads LNHDA; CDR2 reads SQIVND (reference sequence). CDR3: CASSTRQMTATNEKLFF. The CDR3 DNA sequence: TGTGCCAGTAGTACTCGACAGATGACCGCAACTAATGAAAAACTGTTTTTT.

CDR3 residues: CASTELLNSPLHF. The CDR3 region has the DNA TGTGCCTCGACGGAGTTGCTTAATTCACCCCTCCACTTT. The chain combines TRBV30 with TRBJ1-6; D is undetermined. The ends were cut back, 7 bases at V and 6 bases at J, with 13 bases in the middle. The germline CDR1 and CDR2 sequences are GTSNPN and SVGIG (reference sequence). The CDR3 is 13 residues long.

The rearrangement links TRBV7-9 to TRBJ2-1; TRBD2 aligns across 8 bases. J gave up 7 bases and V 4 bases, and 15 bases lay outside the gene matches. The germline CDR1 and CDR2 sequences are SEHNR and FQNEAQ (reference sequence). This CDR3 region has 17 residues. CDR3 protein: CASSSFAGGVSVNEQFF. Written as DNA, the CDR3 is TGTGCCAGCAGCTCTTTCGCGGGGGGCGTCTCGGTGAATGAGCAGTTCTTC.

CDR3 nucleotide sequence: TGTGCCAGCAGTGACTGGAGCGGGTGGCATACGCAGTATTTT. Protein: CASSDWSGWHTQYF. V usage is TRBV2 and J usage is TRBJ2-3; possibly TRBD2 for D (6 bases). This CDR3 is built from 14 residues. Germline CDR1 reads SNHLY; CDR2 reads FYNNEI. Trimming pared 3 bases from V and 7 bases from J, leaving 14 bases between. The complete variable domain, with remaining parts taken from reference TRBV2 and TRBJ2-3, reads EPEVTQTPSHQVTQMGQEVILRCVPISNHLYFYWYRQILGQKVEFLVSFYNNEISEKSEIFDDQFSVERPDGSNFTLKIRSTKLEDSAMYFCASSDWSGWHTQYFGPGTRLTVL.

V is TRBV6-1 and J is TRBJ2-5, with 8 bases fitting TRBD1. CDR1 and CDR2 (germline): MNHNS, SASEGT. This CDR3 comprises 15 residues. With 5 bases clipped from V and 2 bases from J, the junction kept 7 bases outside the gene matches. CDR3 sequence reads: CASSSRTGRQETQYF. In nucleotides, the CDR3 is TGTGCCAGCAGTTCTCGGACAGGGCGGCAAGAGACCCAGTACTTC.

The chain links TRBV28 to TRBJ2-4, with D uncertain. The CDR3 consists of 12 residues. The V end was cut by 4 bases, the J end by 3 bases, with 4 bases between. Germline-derived CDR1 and CDR2 are MDHEN and SYDVKM. CDR3 residues: CASSSGKNIQYF. For the CDR3, the DNA is TGTGCCAGCAGTTCAGGCAAAAACATTCAGTACTTC. The full variable domain, rest sourced from reference TRBV28 and TRBJ2-4, is DVKVTQSSRYLVKRTGEKVFLECVQDMDHENMFWYRQDPGLGLRLIYFSYDVKMKEKGDIPEGYSVSREKKERFSLILESASTNQTSMYLCASSSGKNIQYFGAGTRLSVL.

This clone was found a few times. The rearrangement links TRBV30 to TRBJ1-2; D unclear. V was shortened by 3 bases and J by 7 bases, with 12 bases between the two germline ends. Germline V gene lookup returns CDR1 GTSNPN and CDR2 SVGIG (reference sequence). This CDR3 is 12 amino acids long. The CDR3 region has the DNA TGTGCCTGGAGCTCTCGGGGATTTGGCTACACCTTC. Encoded protein: CAWSSRGFGYTF.

This clone was seen a few times. CDR3 loop: CASSPRNPPEQYF. As DNA, the CDR3 is TGTGCCAGTAGCCCCAGAAATCCCCCCGAGCAGTACTTC. The J gene is TRBJ2-7, the V gene TRBV19; the D is unclear. V was cut by 6 bases and J by 6 bases, with 15 bases left in between. CDR1 LNHDA and CDR2 SQIVND come from the germline V gene (reference sequence). The CDR3 is made up of 13 amino acids.

The V gene is TRBV10-3, the J gene TRBJ2-5; 7 bases match TRBD1. Germline V gene sequence: CDR1 ENHRY, CDR2 SYGVKD. J gave up 1 base and V 10 bases, and 12 bases lay outside the gene matches. The length of the CDR3 is 15 residues. In DNA form, the CDR3 reads TGTGCCACCAACACCCATGACAGGGCCCAAGAGACCCAGTACTTC. Its translation: CATNTHDRAQETQYF.

V gene TRBV7-6 combines with J gene TRBJ2-1; 8 bases align to TRBD2. J gave up 4 bases and V 5 bases, and 13 bases lay outside the gene matches. The germline V gene encodes CDR1 SGHVS and CDR2 FNYEAQ. The CDR3 extends over 17 amino acids. The CDR3 protein is CASSLQGSGMLYNEQFF. DNA of the CDR3: TGTGCCAGCAGCCTCCAGGGTAGCGGGATGCTATACAATGAGCAGTTCTTC. The whole variable domain, filled in from reference TRBV7-6 and TRBJ2-1, reads GAGVSQSPRYKVTKRGQDVALRCDPISGHVSLYWYRQALGQGPEFLTYFNYEAQQDKSGLPNDRFSAERPEGSISTLTIQRTEQRDSAMYRCASSLQGSGMLYNEQFFGPGTRLTVL.

This clone appeared once. The chain has TRBV6-5 and TRBJ2-7, with TRBD2 matching 11 bases. CDR1 is MNHEY, CDR2 SVGAGI, per germline. V dropped 6 bases and J dropped 3; count of bases not matched to a gene: 4. The CDR3 loop spans 14 amino acids. The CDR3 coding sequence is TGTGCCAGCAGCAGACTAGCGGGAAACTACGAGCAGTACTTC. Translated, it gives CASSRLAGNYEQYF.

This chain uses TRBV29-1 with TRBJ1-5, with a possible D match to TRBD1 (5 bases). The germline V gene has CDR1 SQVTM and CDR2 ANQGSEA. Trimming removed 7 bases from V and 4 bases from J, with 14 bases in between. The CDR3 runs 13 residues. DNA of the CDR3: TGCAGCGCTTCAGGAGGGACTAATCAGCCCCAGCATTTT. It specifies CSASGGTNQPQHF.

In its sample, this clone was seen once. CDR3 sequence (DNA): TGTGCCAGCAGCCCCGGACTAGCGTTGTACAATGAGCAGTTCTTC. It codes for CASSPGLALYNEQFF. J is TRBJ2-1 and V is TRBV7-2, with TRBD2 matching over 9 bases. Germline V lookup: CDR1 SGHTA, CDR2 FQGNSA. CDR3 length: 15 amino acids. The trim removed 5 bases at V and 4 bases at J, leaving 6 bases unmatched.

J is TRBJ2-7 and V is TRBV18; D remains ambiguous. Looked up from germline, CDR1 is KGHSH and CDR2 is LQKENI. CDR3 size: 12 residues. The V end lost 4 bases, the J end lost 3 bases, and 7 bases lay between the germline ends. In DNA form, the CDR3 reads TGTGCCAGCTCACTACAGAACTACGAGCAGTACTTC. This translates into CASSLQNYEQYF.

The chain uses TRBV7-2 and TRBJ1-4; weak D call: TRBD1 (6 bases). CDR3 size: 14 residues. Germline V CDR1 and CDR2: SGHTA, FQGNSA. The V and J ends lost 4 bases and 8 bases respectively, with 14 bases between them. The DNA for the CDR3 is TGTGCCAGCAGCTCTCGGGGGGCGCGGGAAAAACTGTTTTTT. It specifies CASSSRGAREKLFF.

The V gene is TRBV20-1, the J gene TRBJ2-1, with TRBD2 matching over 11 bases. Germline V gives CDR1 DFQATT, CDR2 SNEGSKA (reference sequence). With 3 bases clipped from V and 3 bases from J, the junction kept 10 bases outside the gene matches. The CDR3 contains 17 residues. DNA for the CDR3: TGCAGTGCTAGTCTTACCGGGACTAGCGGCCACTACAATGAGCAGTTCTTC. Its translation: CSASLTGTSGHYNEQFF.

This sequence joins TRBV27 and TRBJ1-3, with D maybe TRBD1 (5 bases). Trimming took 6 bases from V and 1 from J, leaving 22 bases between them. The CDR3 is 18 residues long. In germline, CDR1 is MNHEY, CDR2 SMNVEV (reference sequence). CDR3 sequence: CASRGKNRSSLSGNTIYF. As DNA, the CDR3 is TGTGCCAGCAGGGGTAAAAACAGGAGTTCCTTATCTGGAAACACCATATATTTT.

This chain connects TRBV14 to TRBJ2-3; no firm D call. CDR1 SGHDN and CDR2 FVKESK come from the germline V gene. The CDR3 loop spans 13 amino acids. V dropped 8 bases and J dropped 7 bases, with 16 bases sitting between them. The chain's CDR3 is CASRETGRNTQYF. DNA for the CDR3: TGTGCCAGCCGCGAAACGGGTCGAAATACGCAGTATTTT.